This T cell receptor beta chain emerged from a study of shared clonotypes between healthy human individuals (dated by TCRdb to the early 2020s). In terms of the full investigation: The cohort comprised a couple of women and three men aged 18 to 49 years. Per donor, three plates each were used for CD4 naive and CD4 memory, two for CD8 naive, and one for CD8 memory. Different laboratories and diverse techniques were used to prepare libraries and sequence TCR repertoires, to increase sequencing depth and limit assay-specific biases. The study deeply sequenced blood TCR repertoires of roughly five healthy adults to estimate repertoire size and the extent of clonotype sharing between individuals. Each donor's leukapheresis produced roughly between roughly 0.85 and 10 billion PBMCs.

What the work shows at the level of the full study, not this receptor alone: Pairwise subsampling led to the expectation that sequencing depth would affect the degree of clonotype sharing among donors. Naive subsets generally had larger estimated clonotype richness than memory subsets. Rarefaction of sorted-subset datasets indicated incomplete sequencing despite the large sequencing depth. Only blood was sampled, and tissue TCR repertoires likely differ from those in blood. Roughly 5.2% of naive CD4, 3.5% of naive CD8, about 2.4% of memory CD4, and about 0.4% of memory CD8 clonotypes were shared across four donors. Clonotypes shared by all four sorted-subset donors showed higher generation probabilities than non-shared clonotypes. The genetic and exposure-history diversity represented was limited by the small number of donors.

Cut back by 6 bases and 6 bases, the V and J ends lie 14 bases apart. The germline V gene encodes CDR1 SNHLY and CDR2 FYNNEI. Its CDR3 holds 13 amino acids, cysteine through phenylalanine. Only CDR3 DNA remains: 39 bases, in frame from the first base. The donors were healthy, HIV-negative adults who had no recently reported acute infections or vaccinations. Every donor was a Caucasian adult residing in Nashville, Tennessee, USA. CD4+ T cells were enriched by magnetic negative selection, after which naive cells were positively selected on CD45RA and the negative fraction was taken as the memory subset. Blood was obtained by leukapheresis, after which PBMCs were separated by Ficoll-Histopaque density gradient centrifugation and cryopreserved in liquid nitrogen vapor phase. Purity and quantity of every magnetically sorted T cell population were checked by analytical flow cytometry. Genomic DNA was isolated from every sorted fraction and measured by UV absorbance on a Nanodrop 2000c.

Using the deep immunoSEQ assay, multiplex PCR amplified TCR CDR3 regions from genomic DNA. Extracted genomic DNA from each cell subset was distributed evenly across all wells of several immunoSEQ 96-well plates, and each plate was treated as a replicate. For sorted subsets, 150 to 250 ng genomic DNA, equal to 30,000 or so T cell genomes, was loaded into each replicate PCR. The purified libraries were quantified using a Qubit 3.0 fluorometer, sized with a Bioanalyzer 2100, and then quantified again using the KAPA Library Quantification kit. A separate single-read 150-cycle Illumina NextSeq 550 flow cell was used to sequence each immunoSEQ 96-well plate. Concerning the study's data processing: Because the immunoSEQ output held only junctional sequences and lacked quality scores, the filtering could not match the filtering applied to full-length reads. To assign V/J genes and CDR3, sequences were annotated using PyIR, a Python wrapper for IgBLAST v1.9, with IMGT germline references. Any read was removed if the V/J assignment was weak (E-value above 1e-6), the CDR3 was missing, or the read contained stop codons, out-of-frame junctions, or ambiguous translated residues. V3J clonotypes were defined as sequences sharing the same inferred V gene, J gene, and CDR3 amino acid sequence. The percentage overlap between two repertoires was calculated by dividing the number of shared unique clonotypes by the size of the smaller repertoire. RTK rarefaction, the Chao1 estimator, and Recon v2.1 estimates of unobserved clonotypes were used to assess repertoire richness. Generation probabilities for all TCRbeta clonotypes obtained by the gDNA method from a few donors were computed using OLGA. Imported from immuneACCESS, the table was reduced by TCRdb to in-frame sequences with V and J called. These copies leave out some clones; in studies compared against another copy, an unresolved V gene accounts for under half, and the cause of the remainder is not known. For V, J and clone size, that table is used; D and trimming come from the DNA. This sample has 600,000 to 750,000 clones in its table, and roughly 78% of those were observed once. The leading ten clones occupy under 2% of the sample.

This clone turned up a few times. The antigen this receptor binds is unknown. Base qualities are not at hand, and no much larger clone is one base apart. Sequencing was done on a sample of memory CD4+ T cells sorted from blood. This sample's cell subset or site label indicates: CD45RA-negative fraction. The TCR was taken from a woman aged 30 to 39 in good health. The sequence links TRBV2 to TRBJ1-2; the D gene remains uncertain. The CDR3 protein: CASRPGSFNGYTF. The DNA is TGTGCCAGCAGGCCCGGGTCCTTCAATGGCTACACCTTC.